Detailed here is one T cell receptor (beta chain). There is no known antigen for this receptor. No quality values exist for individual bases; no much larger clone is one base distant. These data come from a study of T cells in Graves' hyperthyroidism and ophthalmopathy (dated by TCRdb to between 2018 and 2020). For the wider study: Peripheral blood samples were taken at initial diagnosis, before any treatment was given. After sampling, hyperthyroidism patients received methimazole starting at 30 mg daily, and ophthalmopathy patients received high-dose intravenous methylprednisolone. The study also compared thyroid tissue and blood T-cell repertoires from 6 or 7 Graves' hyperthyroidism patients. To identify TCR V-J signatures that set the groups apart, the researchers used a discovery cohort of about a hundred patients, made up of 40 to 45 with Graves' ophthalmopathy and some 58 with stable Graves' hyperthyroidism. According to the paper, TCR Vbeta CDR3 sequencing was carried out on over 130 peripheral blood samples, which came from 40 to 45 ophthalmopathy, about 75 hyperthyroidism and approximately 17 progressor patients. The roughly 100 discovery patients were randomly divided into training and test sets at a 7:3 ratio. Whether ophthalmopathy could be predicted prospectively was tested in an independent validation cohort made up of fewer than 20 hyperthyroidism patients plus 17 patients who later progressed to ophthalmopathy.

In the ophthalmopathy patients, disease was moderately to severely active, with a Clinical Activity Score of 3 or more, a NOSPECS grade of 4 or more, and a duration of less than 3 months. Any patient with an uncontrolled infection, another autoimmune disease, pregnancy or lactation was excluded. Diagnoses relied on clinical symptoms, serum thyroxine and TRAb, thyroid ultrasound and orbital computed tomography. PBMCs were separated from 10 ml of fresh peripheral blood using Ficoll-Paque density gradient centrifugation. Total RNA was extracted with Trizol reagent, and quality was checked on an Agilent 2100 Bioanalyzer. The research as a whole found: A 13 V-J signature model separated ophthalmopathy from stable hyperthyroidism, with about 88% sensitivity and about 81% specificity in cross-validation and 80%/75% in testing. Most expanded thyroid clonotypes (frequency above 0.001) were also detected in blood, a finding suggesting that blood repertoires may reflect thyroid immune responses. In validation, progression to ophthalmopathy was predicted by the model with around 71% sensitivity and roughly 76% specificity, a median of about 6.4 months before onset. No statistical method was used to fix the sample size in advance, and group allocation was not hidden from the investigators.

The TCR beta CDR3 regions were amplified from RNA transcripts. The TCR CDR3 was subjected to a first round of RT-PCR using the HTBI primer set and the Qiagen OneStep RT-PCR kit. The libraries were constructed in a second round of multiplex PCR and then size-selected and purified. Libraries were sequenced paired-end with 100 bp reads on an Illumina HiSeq2000. Under the source paper's analysis protocol: SOAPnuke was used to process the raw data, throwing out any read that contained adapters or uncalled bases, had a mean Phred below 15, or lacked an exact constant-primer or identifier match. High-quality paired reads were merged with COPE v1.2.5, and unique nucleotide sequences were defined as clonotypes. Clonotypes were aligned to IMGT TRBV, TRBD and TRBJ reference segments using MiTCR v1.1. Only V-J combinations with frequency above 0.0001, covering about 99% of repertoires, were analysed. A TCS score was defined as the ratio between F50 (clonal expansion) and ExV (chaos), using BLOSUM62-based TCRdist between CDR3 peptides within each V-J. Welch's t-statistics and random forest reduced around 510 V-J features to fewer than 15, which were used in a naive Bayes classifier (R e1071). TCRdb reran the public reads through fastp at Q25 and MiXCR, keeping productive beta chains. For every CDR3 protein sequence, its rows merge into one entry that carries the most common genes and DNA. The authors' filters were not applied to this entry. Recorded for this sample are roughly 500,000 distinct CDR3 sequences; 15% to 20% of them occurred a single time. The ten largest clones represent over 25% of the sample.

The germline V gene provides CDR1 SGHVS and CDR2 FQNEAQ. Trimming takes 5 bases from V and 9 bases from J, and the germline ends sit 17 bases apart. The CDR3 covers 14 residues, taking in both the cysteine and the phenylalanine. Of all the DNA, just the CDR3 is kept, 42 bases in frame from base 1. This chain joins TRBV7-8 to TRBJ2-1, with the D gene not confidently named. The sample comprised blood. This receptor was identified in a woman aged 30 to 39 with Graves' ophthalmopathy. This receptor has the CDR3 CASSRTVVSTEQFF. The nucleotide sequence is TGTGCCAGCAGCCGTACGGTCGTGAGTACTGAGCAGTTCTTC.